The 22 T cell receptor beta chains below all came from one sample that was sequenced in a study of PD-L1 blockade in urothelial cancer. Sequenced by immunoSEQ multiplex PCR; TCRdb stores in-frame clones only, minus some. The sample includes roughly 67,000 clones, 70% to 90% of them seen just once. This sample's time point: pretreatment peripheral blood. The material was PBMCs, obtained around atezolizumab (anti-PD-L1) treatment. The source of these receptors is a man aged 60 to 75 with urothelial cancer.

The chain employs TRBV10-3 and TRBJ1-2; TRBD1 agrees at 7 bases. V was clipped by 4 bases and J by 5 bases; unmatched bases: 7. The CDR3 spans 14 residues. The germline V gene encodes CDR1 ENHRY and CDR2 SYGVKD. CDR3 in amino acids: CAISAAGGWYGYTF. The CDR3 DNA reads as TGTGCCATCAGTGCGGCAGGGGGATGGTATGGCTACACCTTC.

The chain has TRBV30 and TRBJ1-1; D uncertain. Germline V gene lookup returns CDR1 GTSNPN and CDR2 SVGIG (reference sequence). This CDR3 comprises 14 residues. V lost 4 bases to trimming and J lost 4 bases, with 16 bases between them. The CDR3 region is CAWNGMGLGTEAFF. CDR3 nucleotides: TGTGCCTGGAACGGGATGGGTTTGGGCACTGAAGCTTTCTTT.

In DNA form, the CDR3 reads TGTGCCAGCAGTGAACAGATCAATCAGCCCCAGCATTTT. This translates into CASSEQINQPQHF. The V gene is TRBV6-4, the J gene TRBJ1-5; no reliable D call. The CDR3 is 13 amino acids. V was clipped by 3 bases and J by 3 bases, with 6 bases between them. The V gene's germline CDR1 is MRHNA and CDR2 SNTAGT.

The chain is built from TRBV4-1 and TRBJ1-1, with D possibly matching TRBD1 (5 bases). Germline loops: CDR1 MGHRA, CDR2 YSYEKL. V gave up 1 base and J gave up 5 bases, with 14 bases separating them. The CDR3 is 15 amino acids. The CDR3 region has the DNA TGCGCCAGCAGCCAAGGGTGGGGGGAAGGAACTGAAGCTTTCTTT. Translation: CASSQGWGEGTEAFF.

The chain combines TRBV7-2 with TRBJ2-7, with a possible D match to TRBD2 (7 bases). Germline CDR1 is SGHTA and CDR2 is FQGNSA. The CDR3 has 15 residues. Deletions cut 1 base from V and 2 bases from J, with 12 bases between. The CDR3 region has the DNA TGTGCCAGCAGCTTAGGGGGGGCGGGGGCCTACGAGCAGTACTTC. Residues: CASSLGGAGAYEQYF.

In regard to this clone: The junction differs from germline at one of its ends, possibly a read error. This rearrangement joins TRBV7-7 to TRBJ2-3; 8 bases match TRBD1. This CDR3 has 15 amino acids. CDR1 and CDR2 (germline): SSHAT, FNYEAQ (reference sequence). CDR3 sequence reads: CASSPSRGRPDTQYF. DNA for the CDR3: TGTGCTAGCAGCCCCAGCAGGGGGCGGCCAGATACGCAGTATTTT.

The genes are TRBV7-9 and TRBJ2-7, with TRBD2 matching 14 bases. Unmatched junction bases numbered 8, after V lost 5 bases and J lost 5 bases. The CDR3 sequence is 16 residues long. The germline CDR1 and CDR2 sequences are SEHNR and FQNEAQ (reference sequence). This CDR3 is CASSRMGLAGEDEQYF. DNA of the CDR3: TGTGCCAGCAGCCGGATGGGACTAGCGGGGGAGGACGAGCAGTACTTC.

This clone was counted a single time. V gene TRBV5-1 combines with J gene TRBJ2-7; no definite D call. The germline gives CDR1 SGHRS, CDR2 YFSETQ. The CDR3 loop spans 12 amino acids. Trimming took 3 bases from V and 4 from J, leaving 8 bases between them. The CDR3 spells CASSSDTYEQYF. The CDR3 nucleotides are TGCGCCAGCAGCTCTGACACGTACGAGCAGTACTTC.

This clone was seen only a few times. The gene calls are TRBV6-5 and TRBJ1-5; 10 bases fit TRBD1. Germline values: CDR1 MNHEY, CDR2 SVGAGI. V trimming: 6 bases; J trimming: 6 bases; junction bases outside the gene matches: 8. This CDR3 is built from 15 residues. CDR3: CASRPGQGLFQPQHF. The CDR3 DNA follows: TGTGCCAGCAGGCCGGGACAGGGGCTTTTTCAGCCCCAGCATTTT.

This chain connects TRBV30 to TRBJ1-1, with D possibly being TRBD1 (6 bases). With 1 base removed from V and 1 base from J, the gap between germline ends came to 16 bases. The CDR3 has 16 residues. CDR1 and CDR2 from the germline V gene are GTSNPN and SVGIG (reference sequence). The chain's CDR3 is CAWSGGRQGQNTEAFF. The CDR3 DNA reads TGTGCCTGGAGTGGGGGCCGGCAGGGGCAGAACACTGAAGCTTTCTTT.

J is TRBJ1-1 and V is TRBV6-1; the D is unclear. Deletions cut 7 bases from V and 3 bases from J, with 6 bases between. This CDR3 spans 11 amino acids. CDR1 is MNHNS and CDR2 is SASEGT in the germline V gene. CDR3 sequence (DNA): TGTGCCAGCATAGAGGACACTGAAGCTTTCTTT. Its translation: CASIEDTEAFF.

This chain joins TRBV7-9 and TRBJ1-4; 7 nucleotides match TRBD1. The CDR3 is 14 amino acids. The V segment lost 5 bases and the J segment 5 bases; nucleotides outside the gene matches: 5. The germline gives CDR1 SEHNR, CDR2 FQNEAQ (reference sequence). The CDR3 coding sequence is TGTGCCAGCAGCCGGGGACAGAGGAATGAAAAACTGTTTTTT. Translation: CASSRGQRNEKLFF. The whole variable domain, filled in from reference TRBV7-9 and TRBJ1-4, reads DTGVSQNPRHKITKRGQNVTFRCDPISEHNRLYWYRQTLGQGPEFLTYFQNEAQLEKSRLLSDRFSAERPKGSFSTLEIQRTEQGDSAMYLCASSRGQRNEKLFFGSGTQLSVL.

V gene TRBV7-9 combines with J gene TRBJ2-5; 8 bases are shared with TRBD2. This CDR3 has 14 residues. Germline V gene sequence: CDR1 SEHNR, CDR2 FQNEAQ (reference sequence). The V gene end was trimmed by 5 bases and the J gene end by 5 bases; junction bases not matched to a gene: 7. This CDR3 reads CASSPRGGGETQYF. CDR3 sequence (DNA): TGTGCCAGCAGCCCTCGGGGGGGCGGGGAGACCCAGTACTTC.

CDR3 sequence reads: CASSSRLAGGTDTQYF. The CDR3 DNA reads as TGTGCCAGCAGTTCCCGACTAGCGGGGGGCACAGATACGCAGTATTTT. The chain employs TRBV28 and TRBJ2-3, with 12 bases identical to TRBD2. The ends lost 4 bases at V and 1 base at J; junction bases unmatched: 3. Germline V gene sequence: CDR1 MDHEN, CDR2 SYDVKM. The CDR3 has 16 amino acids.

The CDR3 coding sequence is TGTGCCAGCAGCCTGATTAGCGGGGGGGGCCGGGATACGCAGTATTTT. The encoded protein is CASSLISGGGRDTQYF. V usage is TRBV7-3 and J usage is TRBJ2-3, with 11 bases aligning to TRBD2. Germline V CDR1 and CDR2: SGHTA, FQGTGA. J was trimmed by 6 bases and V by 5 bases; bases with no gene match: 10. The length of the CDR3 is 16 residues.

The chain couples TRBV19 to TRBJ1-5; D unresolved. There are 14 residues in the CDR3. Looked up from germline, CDR1 is LNHDA and CDR2 is SQIVND (reference sequence). V was trimmed by 4 bases and J by 5 bases, leaving 12 bases between them. CDR3 bases: TGTGCCAGTAGTAATCCCCAGTTTTATCAGCCCCAGCATTTT. Translating it yields CASSNPQFYQPQHF.

This clone was observed once. CDR3 coding DNA: TGTGCCAGCAGCTTAGGGATCGGGGGGCCCTACGAGCAGTACTTC. Translated, it gives CASSLGIGGPYEQYF. The genes are TRBV7-2 and TRBJ2-7; possibly TRBD2 for D (7 bases). The CDR3 is 15 amino acids. Germline CDR1 is SGHTA and CDR2 is FQGNSA. With 1 base removed from V and 2 bases from J, the gap between germline ends came to 12 bases.

This clone was counted only a few times. This rearrangement joins TRBV11-2 to TRBJ1-1, with 7 bases lining up with TRBD1. V lost 1 base, J lost 11 bases, and 10 bases stayed unmatched. Germline V gives CDR1 SGHAT, CDR2 FQNNGV. The CDR3 is 14 residues long. CDR3 in amino acids: CASSLAETGARAFF. In DNA, the CDR3 is TGTGCCAGCAGCTTAGCAGAAACAGGGGCGCGGGCTTTCTTT. The entire variable domain, with the rest obtained from reference TRBV11-2 and TRBJ1-1, is as follows: EAGVAQSPRYKIIEKRQSVAFWCNPISGHATLYWYQQILGQGPKLLIQFQNNGVVDDSQLPKDRFSAERLKGVDSTLKIQPAKLEDSAVYLCASSLAETGARAFFGQGTRLTVV.

V is TRBV19 and J is TRBJ2-1, with D tentatively TRBD2 (5 bases). Looked up from germline, CDR1 is LNHDA and CDR2 is SQIVND (reference sequence). Trimming pared 10 bases from V and 6 bases from J, leaving 22 bases between. The CDR3 is 15 residues long. The CDR3 nucleotides read TGTGCCACCCGAAAGGTCGGGGAATTCACCAATGAGCAGTTCTTC. It yields the protein CATRKVGEFTNEQFF.

The rearrangement links TRBV4-3 to TRBJ1-3, with D unresolved. The CDR3 sequence is 17 residues long. Germline V CDR1 and CDR2: LGHNA, YSLEER. V lost 0 bases to trimming and J lost 0 bases, with 12 bases between them. The CDR3 loop is CASSQDVTVSSGNTIYF. The DNA of the CDR3 is TGCGCCAGCAGCCAAGATGTCACAGTCAGCTCTGGAAACACCATATATTTT.

This clone has a single count. The chain carries TRBV11-2 and TRBJ1-2; 9 bases align to TRBD1. CDR3 length: 18 residues. J gave up 5 bases and V 2 bases, and 15 bases lay outside the gene matches. Germline-derived CDR1 and CDR2 are SGHAT and FQNNGV. In DNA, the CDR3 is TGTGCCAGCAGCTTACTCCGGGACAGGGCACAGAGGGCATATGGCTACACCTTC. Amino acid sequence: CASSLLRDRAQRAYGYTF.

The chain is built from TRBV28 and TRBJ1-1; D may be TRBD1 (6 bases). V was pared by 5 bases and J by 0 bases, with 13 bases between. The germline V gene has CDR1 MDHEN and CDR2 SYDVKM. CDR3 length equals 15 residues. The CDR3 sequence: CASSVHRDMNTEAFF. CDR3 coding DNA: TGTGCCAGCAGTGTACACAGGGACATGAACACTGAAGCTTTCTTT.